A single sample gave rise to the 15 T cell receptor beta chains below, sequenced in a study of shared clonotypes between healthy human individuals. Assay used: immunoSEQ multiplex PCR; TCRdb lists only in-frame clones, some missing. The table records roughly 810,000 clones, 96% of them present only once. Positively selected for CCR7, the CD45RO-negative cells used as naive CD8 cells excluded terminally differentiated effector memory CD45RA+ cells. Input material: naive CD8+ T cells sorted from blood. The receptors stem from a man aged 25 to 45 in good health.

This clone was seen only once. The chain couples TRBV10-2 to TRBJ1-2, with TRBD1 identical over 8 bases. CDR1 and CDR2 from the germline V gene are WSHSY and SAAADI. J lost 5 bases, V lost 3 bases, and 8 bases had no gene match. The CDR3 extends over 15 amino acids. The CDR3 region has the DNA TGCGCCAGCAGTGAATTCCAGGGGGCATGGTATGGCTACACCTTC. Its protein is CASSEFQGAWYGYTF.

This sequence joins TRBV5-5 and TRBJ2-7; D gene uncertain. The V gene's germline CDR1 is SGHKS and CDR2 YYEKEE (reference sequence). The CDR3 runs to 14 residues. V was trimmed by 4 bases and J by 4 bases, leaving 15 bases between them. As DNA, the CDR3 is TGTGCCAGCAGCCCGCCGTTTGGGTTATACGAGCAGTACTTC. This sequence encodes CASSPPFGLYEQYF.

The chain recombines TRBV29-1 with TRBJ2-7, with 10 positions matching TRBD2. The length of the CDR3 is 14 residues. Unmatched junction bases numbered 8, after V lost 7 bases and J lost 2 bases. Germline-derived CDR1 and CDR2 are SQVTM and ANQGSEA. This CDR3 is CSAILAGLPYEQYF. The CDR3 DNA sequence: TGCAGCGCCATACTAGCGGGACTCCCCTACGAGCAGTACTTC.

This clone was counted between two and nine times. The chain uses TRBV13 and TRBJ2-5; D perhaps matches TRBD1 (6 bases). V lost 5 bases and J lost 2, with 15 bases in between. Germline CDR1 and CDR2: PRHDT and FYEKMQ (reference sequence). The CDR3 covers 15 residues. CDR3 coding DNA: TGTGCCAGCAGCCCCACCATGGGGACACAAGAGACCCAGTACTTC. This gives the protein CASSPTMGTQETQYF.

In this sample, this clone turned up once. J is TRBJ1-5 and V is TRBV18; 10 positions agree with TRBD1. Germline-derived CDR1 and CDR2 are KGHSH and LQKENI. Germline trimming cut 3 bases from V and 4 bases from J; bases unmatched to any gene: 9. The CDR3 has 17 amino acids. The CDR3 loop reads CASSPRRGQGPNQPQHF. In nucleotides, the CDR3 is TGTGCCAGCTCACCGCGTAGGGGACAGGGGCCGAATCAGCCCCAGCATTTT.

V usage is TRBV11-2 and J usage is TRBJ1-5; TRBD1 aligns across 8 bases. Germline lookup yields CDR1 SGHAT and CDR2 FQNNGV. The V and J ends lost 4 bases and 3 bases, in that order; junction bases with no gene match: 11. The CDR3 spans 17 residues. The CDR3 spells CASSSFSGQGYNQPQHF. In nucleotides, the CDR3 is TGTGCCAGCAGCTCATTCTCAGGACAGGGCTACAATCAGCCCCAGCATTTT.

The chain combines TRBV5-4 with TRBJ2-5; D ambiguous. The ends were cut back, 4 bases at V and 3 bases at J, with 22 bases in the middle. CDR1 SGHNT and CDR2 YYREEE come from the germline V gene (reference sequence). The CDR3 has 17 residues. CDR3 nucleotide sequence: TGTGCCAGCAGCCCCGGGCTCGTGACGCGTTTGGAAGAGACCCAGTACTTC. It translates to CASSPGLVTRLEETQYF.

The J gene is TRBJ2-2, the V gene TRBV27, with TRBD2 as a possible D gene (5 bases). Deletions cut 10 bases from V and 4 bases from J, with 13 bases between. The CDR3 is 13 amino acids. The germline V gene encodes CDR1 MNHEY and CDR2 SMNVEV (reference sequence). CDR3 in DNA: TGTGCCACTAGGGAGTACTCCACCGGGGAGCTGTTTTTT. It is translated as CATREYSTGELFF.

The chain carries TRBV7-3 and TRBJ2-3, with D possibly TRBD2 on 6 matching bases. CDR1 is SGHTA, CDR2 FQGTGA, per germline. CDR3 length: 16 residues. Between the trimmed V and J ends, which lost 5 bases and 2 bases, there was a span of 17 bases. The CDR3 sequence: CASSHRRDPYTDTQYF. CDR3 DNA: TGTGCCAGCAGCCATCGGAGGGACCCGTACACAGATACGCAGTATTTT.

The V and J genes are TRBV14 and TRBJ2-7; the match to TRBD1 covers 7 bases. The CDR3 covers 14 residues. J lost 2 bases, V lost 4 bases, and 5 bases had no gene match. Looked up from germline, CDR1 is SGHDN and CDR2 is FVKESK. CDR3: CASSLRQGTYEQYF. The CDR3 DNA sequence: TGTGCCAGCAGCCTAAGACAGGGAACCTACGAGCAGTACTTC.

The CDR3 here is CASSLDGFEGQGMEAFF. CDR3 in DNA: TGTGCCAGCAGCTTAGATGGGTTTGAGGGACAGGGGATGGAAGCTTTCTTT. The chain links TRBV11-2 to TRBJ1-1, with 10 nucleotides matching TRBD1. V shed 0 bases, J shed 8 bases, and the junction held 12 bases outside the gene matches. The germline CDR1 and CDR2 sequences are SGHAT and FQNNGV. This CDR3 comprises 17 residues.

This clone was observed a single time. This chain joins TRBV6-5 and TRBJ2-7; TRBD1 aligns across 7 bases. Germline V gene data show CDR1 as MNHEY and CDR2 as SVGAGI. CDR3 length equals 14 residues. The trim removed 8 bases at V and 1 base at J, leaving 8 bases unmatched. As DNA, the CDR3 is TGTGCCAGCGCCGTTAGACAGGGATCCTACGAGCAGTACTTC. This encodes CASAVRQGSYEQYF.

The genes are TRBV5-4 and TRBJ2-7, with D perhaps matching TRBD2 (7 bases). The V gene lost 4 bases and the J gene lost 5 bases, with 13 bases spanning the gap. CDR3 length equals 13 residues. CDR1 and CDR2 (germline): SGHNT, YYREEE (reference sequence). The CDR3: CASSLRGGDEQYF. The DNA for the CDR3 is TGTGCCAGCAGCCTTCGAGGGGGGGACGAGCAGTACTTC.

The table lists this clone with a count of one. The chain links TRBV27 to TRBJ1-2, with D tentatively TRBD1 (5 bases). CDR3 length equals 14 residues. V was shortened by 2 bases and J by 4 bases, with 11 bases between the two germline ends. Germline V CDR1 and CDR2: MNHEY, SMNVEV (reference sequence). The CDR3 region is CASSLQGGTYGYTF. CDR3 coding DNA: TGTGCCAGCAGTTTACAGGGCGGAACCTATGGCTACACCTTC.

The rearrangement joins TRBV9 to TRBJ1-5; D not resolved. The CDR3 has 14 amino acids. Trimming took off 4 bases at V and 4 bases at J, with 12 bases between the two ends. Germline CDR1 SGDLS, CDR2 YYNGEE. DNA of the CDR3: TGTGCCAGCAGCCCCGGGAGTCCGAATCAGCCCCAGCATTTT. Translating gives CASSPGSPNQPQHF.